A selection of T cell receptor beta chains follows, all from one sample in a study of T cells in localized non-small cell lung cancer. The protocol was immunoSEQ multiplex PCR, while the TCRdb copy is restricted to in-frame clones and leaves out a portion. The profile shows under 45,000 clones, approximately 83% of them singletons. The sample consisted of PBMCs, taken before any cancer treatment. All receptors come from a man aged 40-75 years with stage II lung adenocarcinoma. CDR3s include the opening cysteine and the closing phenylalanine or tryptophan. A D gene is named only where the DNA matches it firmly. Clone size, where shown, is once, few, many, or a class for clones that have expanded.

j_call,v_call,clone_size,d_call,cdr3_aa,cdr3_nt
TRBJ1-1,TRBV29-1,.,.,CSGGTGNSEAFF,TGCAGCGGGGGTACAGGGAATTCTGAAGCTTTCTTT
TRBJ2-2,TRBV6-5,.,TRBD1,CASKMGQGSGELFF,TGTGCCAGCAAAATGGGACAGGGGTCCGGGGAGCTGTTTTTT
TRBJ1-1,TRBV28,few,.,CASSLARGWLDTEAFF,TGTGCCAGCAGTTTGGCAAGGGGGTGGTTGGACACTGAAGCTTTCTTT
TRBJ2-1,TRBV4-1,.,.,CASSQYDQDTQFF,TGCGCCAGCAGCCAATACGATCAGGATACGCAGTTCTTC
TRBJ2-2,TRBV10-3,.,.,CAISESADANTGELFF,TGTGCCATCAGTGAGTCAGCGGACGCGAACACCGGGGAGCTGTTTTTT
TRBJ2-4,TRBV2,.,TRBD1,CASSPQTGASKNIQYF,TGTGCCAGCAGTCCTCAGACAGGGGCTTCCAAAAACATTCAGTACTTC
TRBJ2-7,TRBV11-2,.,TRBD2,CASSLVASGPYEQYF,TGTGCCAGCAGCTTAGTGGCTAGCGGTCCCTACGAGCAGTACTTC
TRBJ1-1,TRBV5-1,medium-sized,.,CASSSPLAPRGTEAFF,TGCGCCAGCAGCTCACCCCTGGCCCCCCGAGGCACTGAAGCTTTCTTT
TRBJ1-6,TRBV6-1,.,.,CASSEAIGRSSSYNSPLHF,TGTGCCAGCAGTGAAGCAATAGGCCGGAGCAGCTCCTATAATTCACCCCTCCACTTT
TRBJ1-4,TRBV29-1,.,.,CSVEAREKLFF,TGCAGCGTTGAGGCCAGGGAAAAACTGTTTTTT
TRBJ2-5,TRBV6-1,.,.,CASSEESWGRETQYF,TGTGCCAGCAGTGAAGAGTCATGGGGAAGGGAGACCCAGTACTTC
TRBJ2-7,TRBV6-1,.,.,CASSEDRQSSYEQYF,TGTGCCAGCAGTGAAGACAGGCAAAGCTCCTACGAGCAGTACTTC
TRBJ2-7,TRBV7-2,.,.,CASSLELRGWSYEQYF,TGTGCCAGCAGCTTAGAGCTAAGGGGTTGGTCCTACGAGCAGTACTTC
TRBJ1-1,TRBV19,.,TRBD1,CASSGWTGGTEAFF,TGTGCCAGTAGTGGATGGACAGGGGGCACTGAAGCTTTCTTT
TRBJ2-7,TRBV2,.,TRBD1,CASRDSHYEQYF,TGTGCCAGTCGGGACAGCCACTACGAGCAGTACTTC
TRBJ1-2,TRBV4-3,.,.,CASSQEAGGGDYGYTF,TGCGCCAGCAGCCAAGAAGCGGGGGGAGGGGACTATGGCTACACCTTC
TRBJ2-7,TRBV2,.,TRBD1,CASLDRGQIEQYF,TGTGCCAGCCTGGACAGGGGACAAATCGAGCAGTACTTC
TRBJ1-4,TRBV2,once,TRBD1,CASSDTGTVEKLFF,TGTGCCAGCAGTGATACCGGGACAGTTGAAAAACTGTTTTTT
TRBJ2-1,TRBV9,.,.,CASSQAGLTYNEQFF,TGTGCCAGCAGCCAGGCCGGACTTACGTACAATGAGCAGTTCTTC
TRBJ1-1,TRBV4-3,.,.,CASSTRTENTEAFF,TGCGCCAGCAGCACCCGTACAGAGAACACTGAAGCTTTCTTT
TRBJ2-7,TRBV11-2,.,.,CASSFGVTYEQYF,TGTGCCAGCAGCTTTGGGGTTACCTACGAGCAGTACTTC
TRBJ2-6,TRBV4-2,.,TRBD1,CASSQVGGASSGANVLTF,TGTGCCAGCAGCCAAGTAGGGGGCGCGTCCTCTGGGGCCAACGTCCTGACTTTC
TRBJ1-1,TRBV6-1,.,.,CASSEAGLHPEAFF,TGTGCCAGCAGTGAAGCGGGACTCCACCCCGAAGCTTTCTTT
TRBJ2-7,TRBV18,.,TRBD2,CASSPGTSGYEQYF,TGTGCCAGCTCACCCGGGACTAGCGGCTACGAGCAGTACTTC
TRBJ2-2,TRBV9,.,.,CASSVDREKPNTGELFF,TGTGCCAGCAGCGTAGACAGGGAAAAACCGAACACCGGGGAGCTGTTTTTT
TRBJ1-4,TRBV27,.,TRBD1,CASSGETGSEKLFF,TGTGCCAGCTCGGGGGAGACAGGGTCTGAAAAACTGTTTTTT
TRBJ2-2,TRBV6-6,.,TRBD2,CASSSSGRSGTGELFF,TGTGCCAGCAGCTCTAGCGGGAGGTCCGGGACCGGGGAGCTGTTTTTT
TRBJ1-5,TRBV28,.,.,CASSFDSNQPQHF,TGTGCCAGCAGTTTTGATAGCAATCAGCCCCAGCATTTT
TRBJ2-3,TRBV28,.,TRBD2,CASSTLRGLAGALPDTQYF,TGTGCCAGCAGTACATTACGGGGACTAGCGGGAGCCCTGCCAGATACGCAGTATTTT
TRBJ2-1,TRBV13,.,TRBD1,CASSSDRGNYNEQFF,TGTGCCAGCAGCTCGGACAGGGGAAACTACAATGAGCAGTTCTTC
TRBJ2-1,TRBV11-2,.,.,CASSLITGTPGNEQFF,TGTGCCAGCAGCCTTATCACCGGGACACCCGGCAATGAGCAGTTCTTC
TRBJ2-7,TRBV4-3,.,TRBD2,CASSQDLGLAASYEQYF,TGCGCCAGCAGCCAAGATTTGGGACTAGCGGCTTCCTACGAGCAGTACTTC
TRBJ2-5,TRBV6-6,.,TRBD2,CASSVAGGPETQYF,TGTGCCAGCAGTGTAGCGGGGGGGCCGGAGACCCAGTACTTC
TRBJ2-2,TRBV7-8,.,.,CASSLVLGGLVGELFF,TGTGCCAGCAGCTTAGTCCTGGGGGGCCTGGTCGGGGAGCTGTTTTTT
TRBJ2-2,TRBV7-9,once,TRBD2,CASSQDIGLATNTGELFF,TGTGCCAGCAGCCAAGATATAGGACTAGCGACGAACACCGGGGAGCTGTTTTTT
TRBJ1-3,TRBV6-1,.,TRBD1,CASSEIPPGQASGNTIYF,TGTGCCAGCAGTGAAATTCCTCCGGGACAGGCCTCTGGAAACACCATATATTTT
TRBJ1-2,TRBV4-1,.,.,CASSQDRGPTNYGYTF,TGCGCCAGCAGCCAAGATAGAGGTCCGACTAACTATGGCTACACCTTC
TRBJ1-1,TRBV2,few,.,CASRRKGATEAFF,TGTGCCAGCAGAAGAAAAGGGGCAACTGAAGCTTTCTTT
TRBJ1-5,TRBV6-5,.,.,CASSTDSRNQPQHF,TGTGCCAGCAGTACAGACTCGAGGAATCAGCCCCAGCATTTT
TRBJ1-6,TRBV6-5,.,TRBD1,CASSLETGGYSPLHF,TGTGCCAGCAGCCTCGAGACAGGGGGGTATTCACCCCTCCACTTT
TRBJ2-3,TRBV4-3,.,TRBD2,CASSQDWREGTDTQYF,TGCGCCAGCAGCCAAGATTGGCGGGAGGGCACAGATACGCAGTATTTT
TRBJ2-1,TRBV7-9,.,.,CASWTDRAIYNEQFF,TGTGCCAGCTGGACGGACAGAGCCATATACAATGAGCAGTTCTTC